This entry lists 25 T cell receptor beta chains sequenced from one sample in a study of blood T cell repertoires in COVID-19. Profiled with immunoSEQ multiplex PCR; TCRdb holds only in-frame clones, not every one. The sample lists 95,000 to 150,000 clones, 70% to 80% seen once, with more than 20% in the top ten. Sequencing input: peripheral blood. These receptors originate from a human donor in a cohort sampled during active COVID-19.

The genes are TRBV11-2 and TRBJ2-1; 7 bases are shared with TRBD1. V was pared by 3 bases and J by 8 bases, with 7 bases of the junction left unmatched. CDR3 size: 14 residues. Germline V CDR1 and CDR2: SGHAT, FQNNGV. CDR3 nucleotides: TGTGCCAGCAGCTTTGGACAGGCGAGGGATGAGCAGTTCTTC. It codes for CASSFGQARDEQFF.

The J gene is TRBJ2-2, the V gene TRBV9, with 10 positions matching TRBD2. The CDR3 covers 15 residues. Looked up from germline, CDR1 is SGDLS and CDR2 is YYNGEE. The J segment lost 4 bases and the V segment lost 4 bases, leaving 4 bases of the junction unmatched. CDR3 nucleotide sequence: TGTGCCAGCAGCCCGACTAGCGGGTCCACCGGGGAGCTGTTTTTT. Translation: CASSPTSGSTGELFF.

The genes are TRBV9 and TRBJ1-1; 7 bases are shared with TRBD1. Germline V lookup: CDR1 SGDLS, CDR2 YYNGEE. The V segment lost 4 bases and the J segment 7 bases; nucleotides outside the gene matches: 10. The CDR3 loop spans 14 amino acids. The CDR3 DNA follows: TGTGCCAGCAGCCCCACGGGACAGAGTCATGAAGCTTTCTTT. Amino acids: CASSPTGQSHEAFF. Supplemented by reference TRBV9 and TRBJ1-1, the full variable domain reads DSGVTQTPKHLITATGQRVTLRCSPRSGDLSVYWYQQSLDQGLQFLIQYYNGEERAKGNILERFSAQQFPDLHSELNLSSLELGDSALYFCASSPTGQSHEAFFGQGTRLTVV.

The chain combines TRBV6-5 with TRBJ2-3; D gene uncertain. This CDR3 is built from 14 residues. V lost 4 bases and J 2 bases, leaving 10 bases between the germline ends. CDR1 MNHEY and CDR2 SVGAGI come from the germline V gene. This CDR3 is CASSSAESTDTQYF. The CDR3 DNA sequence: TGTGCCAGCAGTTCGGCGGAGTCCACAGATACGCAGTATTTT.

V usage is TRBV7-2 and J usage is TRBJ1-5; possible D gene TRBD1, 6 bases. The length of the CDR3 is 15 residues. The V end lost 8 bases, the J end lost 0 bases, and 14 bases lay between the germline ends. Germline V gives CDR1 SGHTA, CDR2 FQGNSA. For the CDR3, the DNA is TGTGCCAGCGGAGTCGGGACACTTAGCAATCAGCCCCAGCATTTT. Residues: CASGVGTLSNQPQHF.

The J gene is TRBJ2-7, the V gene TRBV2, with TRBD1 matching over 8 bases. Germline V gives CDR1 SNHLY, CDR2 FYNNEI. Trimming took 8 bases from V and 3 from J; bases not matched to a gene: 6. This CDR3 spans 13 amino acids. CDR3 sequence (DNA): TGTGCCAGCGCCCGGGACAGGAACTACGAGCAGTACTTC. This translates into CASARDRNYEQYF.

J is TRBJ2-2 and V is TRBV18, with D possibly matching TRBD2 (5 bases). The CDR3 is made up of 16 amino acids. The V and J ends lost 3 bases and 5 bases respectively, with 16 bases between them. Germline CDR1 KGHSH, CDR2 LQKENI. CDR3 bases: TGTGCCAGCTCACCCCAGGTGGGGAGATCAACCGGGGAGCTGTTTTTT. It encodes CASSPQVGRSTGELFF.

V and J are TRBV19 and TRBJ2-5; TRBD2 matches at 9 bases. The CDR3 loop spans 13 amino acids. Germline V gives CDR1 LNHDA, CDR2 SQIVND (reference sequence). V trimming: 6 bases; J trimming: 5 bases; junction bases outside the gene matches: 4. Here the CDR3 reads CASRTGTSETQYF. CDR3 in DNA: TGTGCCAGTAGAACCGGGACTAGCGAGACCCAGTACTTC. Using reference TRBV19 and TRBJ2-5 for the parts outside the CDR3, the full variable domain is DGGITQSPKYLFRKEGQNVTLSCEQNLNHDAMYWYRQDPGQGLRLIYYSQIVNDFQKGDIAEGYSVSREKKESFPLTVTSAQKNPTAFYLCASRTGTSETQYFGPGTRLLVL.

The genes are TRBV9 and TRBJ2-1, with D possibly being TRBD2 (6 bases). CDR1 SGDLS and CDR2 YYNGEE come from the germline V gene. V gave up 0 bases and J gave up 7 bases, with 8 bases separating them. The CDR3 length is 13 residues. The CDR3 protein is CASSVGRENEQFF. The CDR3 DNA reads TGTGCCAGCAGCGTAGGTCGGGAGAATGAGCAGTTCTTC.

The chain employs TRBV7-2 and TRBJ2-7; 8 nucleotides agree with TRBD2. Looked up from germline, CDR1 is SGHTA and CDR2 is FQGNSA. The J segment lost 5 bases and the V segment lost 2 bases, leaving 11 bases of the junction unmatched. This CDR3 contains 16 residues. The CDR3 DNA reads TGTGCCAGCAGCTTATTTGGACAAGCGGGAGTTGACGAGCAGTACTTC. Its translation: CASSLFGQAGVDEQYF. Variable domain in full (rest from reference TRBV7-2 and TRBJ2-7): GAGVSQSPSNKVTEKGKDVELRCDPISGHTALYWYRQSLGQGLEFLIYFQGNSAPDKSGLPSDRFSAERTGGSVSTLTIQRTQQEDSAVYLCASSLFGQAGVDEQYFGPGTRLTVT.

The V gene is TRBV7-9, the J gene TRBJ2-5; TRBD2 might be the D (6 bases). The CDR3 contains 13 residues. Trimming shortened V by 2 bases and J by 4 bases, and 8 bases separated the two germline ends. Germline V gene lookup returns CDR1 SEHNR and CDR2 FQNEAQ (reference sequence). The CDR3 region has the DNA TGTGCCAGCAGCTTATTACTAGCAGAGACCCAGTACTTC. This codes for CASSLLLAETQYF. Complete variable domain (other parts from reference TRBV7-9 and TRBJ2-5): DTGVSQNPRHKITKRGQNVTFRCDPISEHNRLYWYRQTLGQGPEFLTYFQNEAQLEKSRLLSDRFSAERPKGSFSTLEIQRTEQGDSAMYLCASSLLLAETQYFGPGTRLLVL.

The rearrangement links TRBV5-1 to TRBJ2-1; D gene unclear. The CDR3 has 14 residues. Trimming removed 0 bases at V and 6 bases at J, with 10 bases between. The germline gives CDR1 SGHRS, CDR2 YFSETQ. CDR3 nucleotide sequence: TGCGCCAGCAGCTTGGCTGGCAGTCCCAATGAGCAGTTCTTC. Translating gives CASSLAGSPNEQFF.

The chain combines TRBV9 with TRBJ1-4; 9 nucleotides agree with TRBD1. The germline V gene has CDR1 SGDLS and CDR2 YYNGEE. The V and J ends lost 3 bases and 3 bases, in that order; junction bases with no gene match: 18. CDR3 length: 20 residues. The CDR3 here is CASSAVAGGTGIVSNEKLFF. As DNA, the CDR3 is TGTGCCAGCAGCGCAGTAGCGGGAGGGACAGGGATCGTTTCTAATGAAAAACTGTTTTTT. Using reference TRBV9 and TRBJ1-4 for the parts outside the CDR3, the full variable domain is DSGVTQTPKHLITATGQRVTLRCSPRSGDLSVYWYQQSLDQGLQFLIQYYNGEERAKGNILERFSAQQFPDLHSELNLSSLELGDSALYFCASSAVAGGTGIVSNEKLFFGSGTQLSVL.

The V and J genes are TRBV6-6 and TRBJ2-7, with D tentatively TRBD1 (6 bases). The germline CDR1 and CDR2 sequences are MNHNY and SVGAGI (reference sequence). The length of the CDR3 is 15 residues. Trimming took off 6 bases at V and 5 bases at J, with 20 bases between the two ends. DNA for the CDR3: TGTGCCAGCAGATCAAACAGGGTAGTGGCTCACGAGCAGTACTTC. Amino acid sequence: CASRSNRVVAHEQYF.

The rearrangement joins TRBV28 to TRBJ1-5; tentative D call: TRBD1 (6 bases). CDR3 length: 16 amino acids. Trimming pared 6 bases from V and 1 base from J, leaving 16 bases between. CDR1 is MDHEN and CDR2 is SYDVKM in the germline V gene. CDR3 loop: CASRRGGRWSNQPQHF. CDR3 nucleotide sequence: TGTGCCAGCAGGAGGGGGGGTCGCTGGAGCAATCAGCCCCAGCATTTT.

This chain uses TRBV27 with TRBJ2-1, with 10 bases fitting TRBD2. The CDR3 loop spans 16 amino acids. J gave up 4 bases and V 2 bases, and 5 bases lay outside the gene matches. CDR1 and CDR2 (germline): MNHEY, SMNVEV (reference sequence). In DNA, the CDR3 is TGTGCCAGCAGTTTAACCCTAGCGGGAGAGTACAATGAGCAGTTCTTC. Its protein product is CASSLTLAGEYNEQFF.

The rearrangement uses TRBV28 and TRBJ1-2; weak D call: TRBD1 (6 bases). In germline, CDR1 is MDHEN, CDR2 SYDVKM. The CDR3 loop spans 19 amino acids. Trimming stripped 2 bases from V and 4 bases from J, with 26 bases between. The CDR3 here is CASSLTSSKSGGVSYGYTF. CDR3 coding DNA: TGTGCCAGCAGTTTAACCTCTTCCAAAAGTGGGGGCGTAAGCTATGGCTACACCTTC.

The rearrangement links TRBV25-1 to TRBJ1-1, with a weak D call TRBD1 (6 bases). This CDR3 contains 13 residues. Trimming pared 6 bases from V and 8 bases from J, leaving 16 bases between. Germline V gene data show CDR1 as MGHDK and CDR2 as SYGVNS. CDR3 sequence (DNA): TGTGCCAGCAGAAACTCAGGACAGCTAGAAGCTTTCTTT. It translates to CASRNSGQLEAFF.

CDR3 bases: TGTGCCAGCAGTGTCGGCGGGGGGGCCGGTGGTGAGACCCAGTACTTC. It encodes CASSVGGGAGGETQYF. This sequence joins TRBV25-1 and TRBJ2-5; TRBD2 agrees at 9 bases. This CDR3 comprises 16 residues. Germline V gene data show CDR1 as MGHDK and CDR2 as SYGVNS. J lost 5 bases, V lost 4 bases, and 11 bases had no gene match. Variable domain in full (rest from reference TRBV25-1 and TRBJ2-5): EADIYQTPRYLVIGTGKKITLECSQTMGHDKMYWYQQDPGMELHLIHYSYGVNSTEKGDLSSESTVSRIRTEHFPLTLESARPSHTSQYLCASSVGGGAGGETQYFGPGTRLLVL.

Here the CDR3 reads CASSVNPGVAQETQYF. CDR3 in DNA: TGTGCCAGCAGTGTTAACCCCGGGGTGGCTCAAGAGACCCAGTACTTC. J is TRBJ2-5 and V is TRBV6-1, with D perhaps TRBD2 (5 bases). CDR1 is MNHNS and CDR2 is SASEGT in the germline V gene. The CDR3 is 16 residues long. Between the trimmed V and J ends, which lost 4 bases and 2 bases, there was a span of 17 bases.

The genes are TRBV6-5 and TRBJ2-1; TRBD2 agrees at 7 bases. V was clipped by 2 bases and J by 2 bases; unmatched bases: 6. From germline, CDR1 is MNHEY and CDR2 SVGAGI. This CDR3 contains 16 residues. CDR3 coding DNA: TGTGCCAGCAGTTACAAGACTAGCCAACCCTACAATGAGCAGTTCTTC. The encoded protein is CASSYKTSQPYNEQFF.

This chain joins TRBV10-3 and TRBJ1-2; no reliable D call. The CDR3 is 13 amino acids. Germline V CDR1 and CDR2: ENHRY, SYGVKD. Trimming stripped 8 bases from V and 0 bases from J, with 10 bases between. The CDR3 here is CAIGADTNYGYTF. The CDR3 DNA sequence: TGTGCCATCGGTGCAGACACTAACTATGGCTACACCTTC.

The rearrangement uses TRBV24-1 and TRBJ2-2; 11 bases fit TRBD2. The V gene's germline CDR1 is KGHDR and CDR2 SFDVKD. CDR3 length: 16 residues. Trimming took 5 bases from V and 6 from J; bases not matched to a gene: 7. CDR3 nucleotides: TGTGCCACCAGTGCCTCACTAGCGGGAGTTTCCGGGGAGCTGTTTTTT. Its protein is CATSASLAGVSGELFF.

This clone was picked up a small number of times. The chain has TRBV6-4 and TRBJ2-2; D is uncertain. The CDR3 spans 13 residues. Germline CDR1 and CDR2: MRHNA and SNTAGT. V dropped 7 bases and J dropped 0 bases, with 6 bases sitting between them. DNA of the CDR3: TGTGCCAGCACCGACACGAACACCGGGGAGCTGTTTTTT. It codes for CASTDTNTGELFF.

This clone appeared a few times. This chain links TRBV28 with TRBJ2-7; D uncertain. Germline V gene lookup returns CDR1 MDHEN and CDR2 SYDVKM. The V end lost 5 bases, the J end lost 0 bases, and 23 bases lay between the germline ends. The CDR3 length is 18 residues. CDR3 DNA: TGTGCCAGCAGTCGTCCCCACCAGGAAACCAAGTTCTCCTACGAGCAGTACTTC. Its translation: CASSRPHQETKFSYEQYF. The whole variable domain, remainder taken from reference TRBV28 and TRBJ2-7, is DVKVTQSSRYLVKRTGEKVFLECVQDMDHENMFWYRQDPGLGLRLIYFSYDVKMKEKGDIPEGYSVSREKKERFSLILESASTNQTSMYLCASSRPHQETKFSYEQYFGPGTRLTVT.